These 27 T cell receptor beta chains originate from one sample sequenced in a study of cytomegalovirus exposure and HLA in healthy donors. In the PCR, 60 Vbeta and 13 Jbeta primers were used. The data were produced by immunoSEQ multiplex PCR, yet TCRdb's version contains in-frame clones alone and is incomplete. The sample includes some 130,000 clones, roughly 88% seen only once; the top ten take 2.7%. Sequences were obtained from PBMCs. These receptors originate from a man between 45 and 60 years old in good health and CMV-seronegative.

This chain links TRBV6-1 with TRBJ2-1; D possibly corresponds to TRBD2 (5 bases). The length of the CDR3 is 14 residues. Germline CDR1 and CDR2: MNHNS and SASEGT. Trimming took off 7 bases at V and 0 bases at J, with 10 bases between the two ends. The DNA for the CDR3 is TGTGCCAGCATCGTAGCGAGCTCCTACAATGAGCAGTTCTTC. Amino acid sequence: CASIVASSYNEQFF.

V and J are TRBV18 and TRBJ1-6, with D perhaps matching TRBD1 (6 bases). This CDR3 is built from 14 residues. Trimming shortened V by 6 bases and J by 5 bases, and 11 bases separated the two germline ends. Germline CDR1 reads KGHSH; CDR2 reads LQKENI. The CDR3 protein is CASSPSGDNSPLHF. DNA for the CDR3: TGTGCCAGCTCGCCATCAGGGGATAATTCACCCCTCCACTTT. Full variable domain (missing parts from reference TRBV18 and TRBJ1-6): NAGVMQNPRHLVRRRGQEARLRCSPMKGHSHVYWYRQLPEEGLKFMVYLQKENIIDESGMPKERFSAEFPKEGPSILRIQQVVRGDSAAYFCASSPSGDNSPLHFGNGTRLTVT.

This chain connects TRBV5-1 to TRBJ1-1, with D unclear. The V end lost 4 bases, the J end lost 4 bases, and 20 bases lay between the germline ends. CDR3 length: 16 amino acids. Germline V gene data show CDR1 as SGHRS and CDR2 as YFSETQ. As DNA, the CDR3 is TGCGCCAGCAGCCTCTTGGCGGCCTCTAGGAGCACTGAAGCTTTCTTT. It encodes CASSLLAASRSTEAFF.

In its sample, this clone was seen a few times. The V and J genes are TRBV2 and TRBJ1-1; TRBD1 aligns across 8 bases. V shed 3 bases, J shed 4 bases, and the junction held 4 bases outside the gene matches. Germline values: CDR1 SNHLY, CDR2 FYNNEI. This CDR3 region has 14 residues. The CDR3 protein is CASSEGTGGTEAFF. CDR3 nucleotides: TGTGCCAGCAGTGAGGGAACAGGGGGCACTGAAGCTTTCTTT.

J is TRBJ2-3 and V is TRBV2, with 9 nucleotides matching TRBD2. With V trimmed by 8 bases and J by 0 bases, 9 bases remained unmatched. The CDR3 is made up of 16 amino acids. Germline values: CDR1 SNHLY, CDR2 FYNNEI. The CDR3 protein is CASGAGGGASTDTQYF. The CDR3 DNA reads TGTGCCAGCGGCGCGGGCGGGGGGGCTAGCACAGATACGCAGTATTTT.

The V gene is TRBV7-9, the J gene TRBJ1-1; no reliable D call. Germline V gene lookup returns CDR1 SEHNR and CDR2 FQNEAQ (reference sequence). V was clipped by 1 base and J by 5 bases, with 8 bases between them. This CDR3 is 13 amino acids long. CDR3 sequence (DNA): TGTGCCAGCAGCTTAGTTGCGGATACTGAAGCTTTCTTT. Translation gives CASSLVADTEAFF.

The chain is built from TRBV7-6 and TRBJ2-3; D call uncertain. This CDR3 region has 14 residues. Germline CDR1 and CDR2: SGHVS and FNYEAQ. V was trimmed by 4 bases and J by 6 bases, leaving 14 bases between them. The CDR3 nucleotides read TGTGCCAGCAGCTCTGCTAGACGGTGGGATACGCAGTATTTT. Translating gives CASSSARRWDTQYF.

The gene calls are TRBV11-3 and TRBJ1-4; possible D gene TRBD1, 5 bases. The CDR3 is made up of 13 amino acids. Trimming took off 6 bases at V and 7 bases at J, with 12 bases between the two ends. The V gene's germline CDR1 is SGHNT and CDR2 YENEEA. The CDR3 here is CASSSGTSEKLFF. The DNA for the CDR3 is TGTGCCAGCAGTTCCGGGACTTCTGAAAAACTGTTTTTT.

The chain couples TRBV29-1 to TRBJ2-3; D remains unclear. V was shortened by 8 bases and J by 3 bases, with 12 bases between the two germline ends. Germline V gene sequence: CDR1 SQVTM, CDR2 ANQGSEA. There are 12 residues in the CDR3. The CDR3 nucleotides are TGCAGCTCGGATCCCGGGACAGATACGCAGTATTTT. This sequence encodes CSSDPGTDTQYF.

This clone was observed a single time. The J gene is TRBJ2-1, the V gene TRBV18; TRBD1 matches at 10 bases. This CDR3 is built from 17 residues. In germline, CDR1 is KGHSH, CDR2 LQKENI. Trimming cost V 3 bases and J 8 bases; bases outside gene matches: 13. This chain's CDR3 is CASSPNLPRQGAHEQFF. DNA for the CDR3: TGTGCCAGCTCACCTAATCTGCCGCGACAGGGGGCCCATGAGCAGTTCTTC. Complete variable domain (other parts from reference TRBV18 and TRBJ2-1): NAGVMQNPRHLVRRRGQEARLRCSPMKGHSHVYWYRQLPEEGLKFMVYLQKENIIDESGMPKERFSAEFPKEGPSILRIQQVVRGDSAAYFCASSPNLPRQGAHEQFFGPGTRLTVL.

This clone was counted a few times. The chain's CDR3 is CASSLIASENEQFF. Written as DNA, the CDR3 is TGTGCCAGCAGCTTGATCGCCTCAGAAAATGAGCAGTTCTTC. The rearrangement uses TRBV5-4 and TRBJ2-1; no clear D gene. The CDR3 covers 14 residues. The germline gives CDR1 SGHNT, CDR2 YYREEE (reference sequence). Trimming took off 1 base at V and 7 bases at J, with 12 bases between the two ends.

The chain is built from TRBV2 and TRBJ2-7, with TRBD1 identical over 7 bases. Germline values: CDR1 SNHLY, CDR2 FYNNEI. The CDR3 loop spans 12 amino acids. Trimming took 4 bases from V and 6 from J; bases not matched to a gene: 3. The CDR3 nucleotides are TGTGCCAGCAGTGGACAGGGCAGCGAGCAGTACTTC. It yields the protein CASSGQGSEQYF.

The CDR3 is CASRADSSSYEQYF. CDR3 bases: TGTGCCAGCAGGGCGGACTCAAGCTCCTACGAGCAGTACTTC. V usage is TRBV2 and J usage is TRBJ2-7; D may be TRBD2 (5 bases). From germline, CDR1 is SNHLY and CDR2 FYNNEI. This CDR3 region has 14 residues. Trimming took 6 bases from V and 0 from J, leaving 12 bases between them.

The chain employs TRBV9 and TRBJ2-1; 8 bases line up with TRBD2. Unmatched junction bases numbered 8, after V lost 0 bases and J lost 6 bases. Germline CDR1 reads SGDLS; CDR2 reads YYNGEE. The CDR3 consists of 16 residues. The DNA of the CDR3 is TGTGCCAGCAGCGTAGGCGGTTCCGGGGGGGTCAATGAGCAGTTCTTC. Encoded protein: CASSVGGSGGVNEQFF.

The J gene is TRBJ1-1, the V gene TRBV2, with D perhaps matching TRBD1 (6 bases). The CDR3 consists of 15 residues. V lost 2 bases and J lost 3, with 13 bases in between. Per germline, CDR1 SNHLY and CDR2 FYNNEI. This CDR3 is CASSEMAGEYTEAFF. CDR3 coding DNA: TGTGCCAGCAGTGAAATGGCAGGGGAGTACACTGAAGCTTTCTTT.

The V and J genes are TRBV7-9 and TRBJ2-3, with D perhaps TRBD1 (6 bases). V lost 5 bases, J lost 2 bases, and 20 bases lay in between. The CDR3 totals 17 residues. CDR1 and CDR2 (germline): SEHNR, FQNEAQ (reference sequence). The CDR3 here is CASSPVNRASFTDTQYF. CDR3 coding DNA: TGTGCCAGCAGCCCAGTCAACAGGGCATCTTTCACAGATACGCAGTATTTT.

The rearrangement links TRBV7-8 to TRBJ1-4, with D tentatively TRBD1 (6 bases). The V end lost 5 bases, the J end lost 0 bases, and 10 bases lay between the germline ends. CDR1 is SGHVS and CDR2 is FQNEAQ in the germline V gene. This CDR3 is 15 amino acids long. The CDR3 reads CASSTRDTTNEKLFF. The CDR3 DNA reads TGTGCCAGCAGCACTAGGGACACAACTAATGAAAAACTGTTTTTT.

In its sample, this clone was seen a few times. The V call is TRBV11-2, the J call TRBJ2-7; the match to TRBD2 covers 7 bases. The CDR3 totals 14 residues. Germline lookup yields CDR1 SGHAT and CDR2 FQNNGV. V shed 2 bases, J shed 6 bases, and the junction held 7 bases outside the gene matches. The CDR3 DNA is TGTGCCAGCAGCTTACTAGCGGTGGGGGGCGAGCAGTACTTC. It codes for CASSLLAVGGEQYF.

The V gene is TRBV7-8, the J gene TRBJ2-7; tentative D call: TRBD2 (5 bases). Germline assignment: CDR1 SGHVS and CDR2 FQNEAQ. This CDR3 is built from 14 residues. V was trimmed by 4 bases and J by 1 base, leaving 11 bases between them. DNA of the CDR3: TGTGCCAGCAGCTCCCAGACGGGATCCTACGAGCAGTACTTC. This sequence encodes CASSSQTGSYEQYF. The full variable domain, rest sourced from reference TRBV7-8 and TRBJ2-7, is GAGVSQSPRYKVAKRGQDVALRCDPISGHVSLFWYQQALGQGPEFLTYFQNEAQLDKSGLPSDRFFAERPEGSVSTLKIQRTQQEDSAVYLCASSSQTGSYEQYFGPGTRLTVT.

CDR3 loop: CASSLKGNYGYTF. CDR3 in DNA: TGTGCCAGCAGCTTAAAGGGGAACTATGGCTACACCTTC. J is TRBJ1-2 and V is TRBV7-2; D possibly corresponds to TRBD1 (5 bases). The CDR3 is made up of 13 amino acids. V was trimmed by 2 bases and J by 2 bases, leaving 6 bases between them. The germline V gene encodes CDR1 SGHTA and CDR2 FQGNSA.

J is TRBJ1-1 and V is TRBV9; possible D gene TRBD1, 6 bases. Trimming removed 0 bases from V and 4 bases from J, with 10 bases in between. This CDR3 contains 14 residues. CDR1 and CDR2 from the germline V gene are SGDLS and YYNGEE. The DNA for the CDR3 is TGTGCCAGCAGCGTAGACTCCAGGGGCACTGAAGCTTTCTTT. It translates to CASSVDSRGTEAFF.

This chain uses TRBV7-9 with TRBJ1-2; 7 nucleotides agree with TRBD1. There are 15 residues in the CDR3. Germline V gives CDR1 SEHNR, CDR2 FQNEAQ (reference sequence). The V gene end was trimmed by 5 bases and the J gene end by 6 bases; junction bases not matched to a gene: 12. CDR3 sequence: CASSGHRGERHGYTF. The CDR3 nucleotides read TGTGCCAGCAGCGGACACAGGGGCGAGAGGCATGGCTACACCTTC.

V is TRBV29-1 and J is TRBJ2-7; 10 nucleotides line up with TRBD1. Trimming removed 6 bases from V and 4 bases from J; junction bases left unmatched: 9. Per the germline V gene, CDR1 is SQVTM and CDR2 is ANQGSEA. The CDR3 extends over 14 amino acids. In nucleotides, the CDR3 is TGCAGCGTCGAGCTAGGACAGGGGGGGTACGAGCAGTACTTC. This codes for CSVELGQGGYEQYF.

The chain joins TRBV7-9 to TRBJ1-1; TRBD1 might be the D (5 bases). The germline V gene has CDR1 SEHNR and CDR2 FQNEAQ (reference sequence). The CDR3 is 13 amino acids. Trimming cost V 4 bases and J 4 bases, with 10 bases left between them. The CDR3 loop is CASSSQGGTEAFF. The CDR3 DNA sequence: TGTGCCAGCAGCTCCCAGGGAGGCACTGAAGCTTTCTTT.

This clone was observed a handful of times. The genes are TRBV28 and TRBJ1-2; no firm D call. V lost 6 bases and J 9 bases, leaving 14 bases between the germline ends. The germline V gene has CDR1 MDHEN and CDR2 SYDVKM. The CDR3 spans 12 residues. CDR3 region: CASSSGVGSYTF. CDR3 in DNA: TGTGCCAGCAGCTCCGGGGTAGGCAGCTACACCTTC.

The chain combines TRBV6-5 with TRBJ2-5, with 12 bases aligning to TRBD2. The CDR3 runs 15 residues. The V segment lost 6 bases and the J segment 5 bases; nucleotides outside the gene matches: 7. The germline CDR1 and CDR2 sequences are MNHEY and SVGAGI. CDR3 region: CASSAGLAGMETQYF. The DNA of the CDR3 is TGTGCCAGCAGCGCTGGACTAGCGGGGATGGAGACCCAGTACTTC.

The chain has TRBV9 and TRBJ1-6; 7 bases map to TRBD1. The CDR3 is 15 residues long. Germline V gene sequence: CDR1 SGDLS, CDR2 YYNGEE. After removal of 4 bases from V and 3 bases from J, the junction contained 4 bases not matched to a gene. CDR3: CASSSGTVYNSPLHF. The CDR3 DNA sequence: TGTGCCAGCAGCTCCGGGACAGTCTATAATTCACCCCTCCACTTT.